The following is a T cell receptor (beta chain) sequence with its context. This clonotype was detected only a few times. Its antigen target is currently unknown. Per-nucleotide qualities are absent, and no much larger clonotype sits a single base away. This specimen comes from a study of response to subunit inactivated influenza vaccine (dated by TCRdb to the late 2010s). Broadly, across the study: Deep quantitative T cell receptor repertoire profiling was used in the study to track responses to a trivalent subunit inactivated influenza vaccine. The study at large found these results: It was suggested by the authors that each seasonal influenza vaccination may recruit only a limited number of new T cells.

The CDR3 measures 16 amino acids from cysteine to phenylalanine. Just the 48-base CDR3 DNA is kept, in frame starting at base 1. The germline V gene specifies MGHRA as CDR1 and YSYEKL as CDR2. The junction carries 10 bases between V and J, which are trimmed by 1 base and 1 base respectively. Library method: RT-PCR. The sequencer was an Illumina HiSeq 2500. TCRdb ran its own pipeline on the public reads, namely fastp trimming at Q25 and MiXCR clone calling, and kept in-frame beta chains. Each CDR3 protein appears once, grouped with its most common genes and DNA. Across this sample there are some 640,000 distinct CDR3 sequences, with over 11% seen only once. The top ten clonotypes cover roughly 6.4% of the sample.

This receptor was obtained from a man aged 50-59 years who received an inactivated influenza vaccine. Donor details come from another sample of the same person, matched by shared clones. The sample consisted of PBMCs from blood, taken less than 15 days before vaccination. The sequence is built from TRBV4-1 and TRBJ2-2, with the D gene not clear enough to name. The nucleotides read TGCGCCAGCAGCCAAGGTGTCAGTCAGAACACCGGGGAGCTGTTTTTT. This yields the protein CASSQGVSQNTGELFF.